These 8 T cell receptor beta chains originate from one sample sequenced in a study of low-dose radiotherapy and immunotherapy resistance in tumors. Specified time point: after trial treatment. Treatment of the sample: LDRT plus nivolumab, ipilimumab, low-dose cyclophosphamide and aspirin (RACIN trial). Priming of first-strand cDNA relied on TRAV- and TRBV-specific primers (covering alpha and beta chains). With a V-primer adapter and a constant-region primer, TCRs were amplified for roughly 20 PCR cycles. TCRdb redid the calling of the reads with MiXCR, one entry per CDR3 protein. The table has more than 70,000 distinct CDR3 sequences, roughly 20% seen once; the top ten hold around 13%. The specimen comprised PBMCs, sampled after low-dose radiotherapy plus immunotherapy. These receptors came from a female donor with ovarian cancer.

The V and J genes are TRBV3-1 and TRBJ2-7; D may correspond to TRBD1 or TRBD2 (5 bases each). The germline V gene has CDR1 LGHDT and CDR2 YNNKEL (reference sequence). CDR3 length equals 16 residues. V shed 0 bases and J shed 0 bases, with 12 bases lying between them. CDR3 amino acids: CASSQDSGTSSYEQYF. The CDR3, as DNA: TGTGCCAGCAGCCAAGATTCCGGGACCAGCTCCTACGAGCAGTACTTC.

In this sample, this clonotype turned up many times. The chain recombines TRBV28 with TRBJ1-5; 9 positions match TRBD1. The trim removed 6 bases at V and 0 bases at J, leaving 15 bases unmatched. This CDR3 has 19 residues. Germline loops: CDR1 MDHEN, CDR2 SYDVKM. CDR3 sequence: CASSSKGTGPSYSNQPQHF. The DNA for the CDR3 is TGTGCCAGCAGCTCGAAGGGGACAGGGCCCAGTTATAGCAATCAGCCCCAGCATTTT.

This clonotype was observed at least ten times. The chain joins TRBV5-1 to TRBJ2-7; 10 bases agree with TRBD2. The J segment lost 4 bases and the V segment lost 4 bases, leaving 14 bases of the junction unmatched. Germline CDR1 and CDR2: SGHRS and YFSETQ. The CDR3 extends over 17 amino acids. For the CDR3, the DNA is TGCGCCAGCAGCAGGGTAACTAGCGGGATCCCCCGTTACGAGCAGTACTTC. This gives the protein CASSRVTSGIPRYEQYF.

Ten or more counts support this clonotype. This chain connects TRBV7-9 to TRBJ2-5; D is perhaps TRBD1 (6 bases). The V gene lost 6 bases and the J gene lost 2 bases, with 13 bases spanning the gap. There are 14 residues in the CDR3. Germline V gene sequence: CDR1 SEHNR, CDR2 FQNEAQ (reference sequence). As DNA, the CDR3 is TGTGCCAGCAGTAGAGGGGGAAATCAAGAGACCCAGTACTTC. It specifies CASSRGGNQETQYF. The whole variable domain, filled in from reference TRBV7-9 and TRBJ2-5, reads DTGVSQNPRHKITKRGQNVTFRCDPISEHNRLYWYRQTLGQGPEFLTYFQNEAQLEKSRLLSDRFSAERPKGSFSTLEIQRTEQGDSAMYLCASSRGGNQETQYFGPGTRLLVL.

The J gene is TRBJ1-2, the V gene TRBV27, with a tentative D call TRBD1 (5 bases). The V gene lost 5 bases and the J gene lost 3 bases, with 16 bases spanning the gap. The CDR3 runs to 15 residues. Germline loops: CDR1 MNHEY, CDR2 SMNVEV (reference sequence). CDR3 sequence: CASSPLTAVDYGYTF. CDR3 sequence (DNA): TGTGCCAGCAGTCCCCTGACAGCCGTTGACTATGGCTACACCTTC.

About this clonotype: A read error is possible here, since a much larger clone lies one base away. DNA for the CDR3: TGTGCCTGGAGTCAGTGGGGGCGCGACAATCAGCCCCGGCATTTT. It translates to CAWSQWGRDNQPRHF. The chain has TRBV30 and TRBJ1-5; D is perhaps TRBD1 (6 bases). Germline lookup yields CDR1 GTSNPN and CDR2 SVGIG (reference sequence). The CDR3 has 15 residues. The variable domain in full, with the rest retrieved from reference TRBV30 and TRBJ1-5, is SQTIHQWPATLVQPVGSPLSLECTVEGTSNPNLYWYRQAAGRGLQLLFYSVGIGQISSEVPQNLSASRPQDRQFILSSKKLLLSDSGFYLCAWSQWGRDNQPRHFGDGTRLSIL.

This clonotype occurred many times. The chain employs TRBV2 and TRBJ1-1, with 8 bases that match TRBD1. CDR3 length equals 19 residues. The V segment lost 7 bases and the J segment 4 bases; nucleotides outside the gene matches: 23. Germline loops: CDR1 SNHLY, CDR2 FYNNEI. The DNA for the CDR3 is TGTGCCAGCACGGGCAGGGGGCGAGGTGGTGCCCTTCCGTCCACTGAAGCTTTCTTT. It yields the protein CASTGRGRGGALPSTEAFF.

This clonotype was detected many times. This sequence joins TRBV28 and TRBJ1-6; D not certain. The V end was cut by 5 bases, the J end by 7 bases, with 6 bases between. The CDR3 has 12 residues. Looked up from germline, CDR1 is MDHEN and CDR2 is SYDVKM. CDR3 sequence reads: CASSTENSPLHF. Written as DNA, the CDR3 is TGTGCCAGCAGTACCGAGAATTCACCCCTCCACTTT.